A single sample gave rise to the 28 T cell receptor beta chains below, sequenced in a study of cytomegalovirus exposure and HLA in healthy donors. PCR was performed using 60 Vbeta and 13 Jbeta primers. Method: immunoSEQ multiplex PCR; TCRdb's copy keeps in-frame clones and lacks some. This repertoire shows 50,000 or so clones, about 70% found once; its top ten account for 5.5% to 7%. The sequenced sample was PBMCs. These receptors all stem from a man younger than 45 in good health and CMV-seronegative.

The gene calls are TRBV6-5 and TRBJ2-3; D may be TRBD2 (6 bases). Germline CDR1 and CDR2: MNHEY and SVGAGI. V gave up 0 bases and J gave up 8 bases, with 15 bases separating them. This CDR3 has 15 residues. CDR3 DNA sequence: TGTGCCAGCAGTTACTCGAGGTTAGCGGCCGGTACGCAGTATTTT. It encodes CASSYSRLAAGTQYF.

The chain employs TRBV29-1 and TRBJ1-2; 10 bases fit TRBD1. CDR3 length: 13 residues. The germline gives CDR1 SQVTM, CDR2 ANQGSEA. Trimming at V came to 6 bases and at J to 6 bases, leaving 7 bases not matched to a gene. The CDR3: CSVDRGGLDGYTF. For the CDR3, the DNA is TGCAGCGTGGACAGGGGGGGGCTGGATGGCTACACCTTC.

This clone was counted a single time. The chain combines TRBV10-1 with TRBJ2-3; the match to TRBD2 covers 7 bases. CDR1 WNHNN and CDR2 SYGVQD come from the germline V gene (reference sequence). The junction had 9 bases not matched to a gene; V was cut back by 2 bases and J by 4 bases. This CDR3 region has 16 residues. CDR3: CASSELRERLADTQYF. The CDR3, as DNA: TGCGCCAGCAGTGAGCTGCGGGAGCGGTTGGCAGATACGCAGTATTTT.

The chain carries TRBV10-3 and TRBJ2-1; D unclear. Germline lookup yields CDR1 ENHRY and CDR2 SYGVKD. V lost 0 bases and J lost 4, with 7 bases in between. CDR3 size: 14 residues. In nucleotides, the CDR3 is TGTGCCATCAGTGAGTCTCTAGATTACAATGAGCAGTTCTTC. This gives the protein CAISESLDYNEQFF.

The genes are TRBV19 and TRBJ1-5, with a weak D call TRBD1 (5 bases). The length of the CDR3 is 13 residues. Looked up from germline, CDR1 is LNHDA and CDR2 is SQIVND (reference sequence). With 1 base removed from V and 6 bases from J, the gap between germline ends came to 7 bases. The CDR3 bases are TGTGCCAGTAGTATAGGGGGGGTTCAGCCCCAGCATTTT. Its translation: CASSIGGVQPQHF.

This clone was counted a few times. This is likely an artifact of a read error, given a far larger clone one base away. This sequence joins TRBV4-2 and TRBJ2-3; 8 bases are a match to TRBD2. V lost 1 base, J lost 4 bases, and 7 bases stayed unmatched. The germline V gene encodes CDR1 LGHNA and CDR2 YNFKEQ. This CDR3 has 16 residues. CDR3 DNA sequence: TGTGCCAGCAGCCAAGGACTATCGGGAGGGCCAGATACGCAGTATTTT. It translates to CASSQGLSGGPDTQYF.

The table lists this clone with a count of one. J is TRBJ1-1 and V is TRBV6-4, with 9 bases that match TRBD1. V dropped 6 bases and J dropped 5; count of bases not matched to a gene: 7. Germline V gene lookup returns CDR1 MRHNA and CDR2 SNTAGT. There are 14 residues in the CDR3. The CDR3 DNA reads TGTGCCAGCAGGCGCCAGACAGGGGGGACTGAAGCTTTCTTT. It is translated as CASRRQTGGTEAFF.

The DNA of the CDR3 is TGTGCCTGGAGTGTTGAAACAGGCCGGGAGCAGTACTTC. It translates to CAWSVETGREQYF. The chain employs TRBV30 and TRBJ2-7, with a tentative D call TRBD1 (5 bases). The germline V and J ends were trimmed by 0 bases and 7 bases, with 13 bases remaining between them. The CDR3 has 13 residues. The germline CDR1 and CDR2 sequences are GTSNPN and SVGIG (reference sequence).

This clone has more than one count but fewer than ten. This likely reflects a read error, since a far larger clone is one base away. The rearrangement joins TRBV6-4 to TRBJ2-2, with 10 bases fitting TRBD1. In germline, CDR1 is MRHNA, CDR2 SNTAGT. CDR3 length: 14 residues. After removal of 3 bases from V and 6 bases from J, the junction contained 1 base not matched to a gene. CDR3: CASSETGGSGELFF. For the CDR3, the DNA is TGTGCCAGCAGTGAGACAGGGGGCTCCGGGGAGCTGTTTTTT.

This clone was observed a handful of times. The V call is TRBV6-5, the J call TRBJ2-7, with TRBD1 as a possible D gene (6 bases). CDR1 is MNHEY and CDR2 is SVGAGI in the germline V gene. There are 13 residues in the CDR3. V lost 5 bases to trimming and J lost 4 bases, with 12 bases between them. The CDR3 spells CASSRTTGYEQYF. CDR3 sequence (DNA): TGTGCCAGCAGTCGGACGACAGGATACGAGCAGTACTTC.

The V gene is TRBV7-9, the J gene TRBJ1-4, with D maybe TRBD1 (6 bases). Germline CDR1 reads SEHNR; CDR2 reads FQNEAQ (reference sequence). CDR3 length equals 15 residues. Trimming removed 5 bases from V and 0 bases from J, with 10 bases in between. The chain's CDR3 is CASSEGQTTNEKLFF. CDR3 bases: TGTGCCAGCAGCGAAGGACAGACAACTAATGAAAAACTGTTTTTT.

The chain combines TRBV7-9 with TRBJ1-2; tentatively, D is TRBD1 (6 bases). Trimming took off 1 base at V and 8 bases at J, with 11 bases between the two ends. Germline V gene lookup returns CDR1 SEHNR and CDR2 FQNEAQ (reference sequence). There are 13 residues in the CDR3. As DNA, the CDR3 is TGTGCCAGCAGCTTAGTAGGGGGACACGGCTACACCTTC. Amino acids: CASSLVGGHGYTF.

The V and J genes are TRBV19 and TRBJ2-1, with D perhaps TRBD2 (6 bases). V gave up 1 base and J gave up 10 bases, with 14 bases separating them. Looked up from germline, CDR1 is LNHDA and CDR2 is SQIVND (reference sequence). The CDR3 has 14 amino acids. This CDR3 is CASSIGPGRGEQFF. Here the CDR3 DNA reads TGTGCCAGTAGTATAGGGCCCGGGAGAGGAGAGCAGTTCTTC. The whole variable domain, remainder taken from reference TRBV19 and TRBJ2-1, is DGGITQSPKYLFRKEGQNVTLSCEQNLNHDAMYWYRQDPGQGLRLIYYSQIVNDFQKGDIAEGYSVSREKKESFPLTVTSAQKNPTAFYLCASSIGPGRGEQFFGPGTRLTVL.

The V call is TRBV19, the J call TRBJ2-5, with 9 bases that match TRBD2. Trimming cost V 4 bases and J 4 bases; bases outside gene matches: 13. The CDR3 runs 17 residues. Germline values: CDR1 LNHDA, CDR2 SQIVND (reference sequence). The DNA for the CDR3 is TGTGCCAGTAGTAAGCTAGCGGGATTCTCGTTTGGAGAGACCCAGTACTTC. Translated, it gives CASSKLAGFSFGETQYF.

The chain joins TRBV15 to TRBJ1-4, with 7 bases that match TRBD1. Germline V gene lookup returns CDR1 LNHNV and CDR2 YYDKDF (reference sequence). The CDR3 contains 13 residues. V lost 9 bases, J lost 4 bases, and 5 bases stayed unmatched. The CDR3 spells CATERGRNEKLFF. The CDR3, as DNA: TGTGCCACTGAGAGGGGGCGTAATGAAAAACTGTTTTTT.

The chain is built from TRBV10-3 and TRBJ2-3; maybe TRBD2 (6 bases). The CDR3 runs 14 residues. V was pared by 4 bases and J by 3 bases, with 11 bases between. Germline V gives CDR1 ENHRY, CDR2 SYGVKD. The CDR3 spells CAISGGGITDTQYF. The CDR3 nucleotides read TGTGCCATCAGTGGGGGAGGTATTACAGATACGCAGTATTTT.

The chain is built from TRBV7-9 and TRBJ2-1; TRBD2 agrees at 8 bases. The CDR3 has 17 residues. CDR1 is SEHNR, CDR2 FQNEAQ, per germline (reference sequence). V lost 1 base and J lost 3; bases outside the gene matches: 8. CDR3 loop: CASSLGALAGVYNEQFF. The DNA of the CDR3 is TGTGCCAGCAGCTTAGGAGCTCTAGCGGGCGTCTACAATGAGCAGTTCTTC.

In DNA, the CDR3 is TGTGCCAGCAGCTCAATGGACAGGCGCGACGAGCAGTACTTC. Translated, it gives CASSSMDRRDEQYF. This sequence joins TRBV7-2 and TRBJ2-7; TRBD1 matches 7 bases. Germline CDR1 reads SGHTA; CDR2 reads FQGNSA. J was trimmed by 5 bases and V by 4 bases; bases with no gene match: 8. The CDR3 loop spans 14 amino acids.

V usage is TRBV10-3 and J usage is TRBJ1-5, with D possibly TRBD1 on 5 matching bases. Germline assignment: CDR1 ENHRY and CDR2 SYGVKD. V lost 2 bases and J lost 4, with 6 bases in between. The CDR3 is 13 amino acids. CDR3 in amino acids: CAISEAGNQPQHF. CDR3 DNA: TGTGCCATCAGTGAGGCAGGGAATCAGCCCCAGCATTTT.

The chain links TRBV2 to TRBJ2-7, with TRBD2 matching 10 bases. V lost 2 bases and J lost 4; bases outside the gene matches: 5. The CDR3 runs 15 residues. Germline CDR1 is SNHLY and CDR2 is FYNNEI. The CDR3 nucleotides are TGTGCCAGCAGTGAACTTCTAGCGGGAGCGTACGAGCAGTACTTC. The encoded protein is CASSELLAGAYEQYF.

This chain uses TRBV19 with TRBJ2-7; no reliable D call. The CDR3 sequence is 13 residues long. Germline loops: CDR1 LNHDA, CDR2 SQIVND (reference sequence). Deletions cut 1 base from V and 1 base from J, with 5 bases between. Written as DNA, the CDR3 is TGTGCCAGTAGTATAGGCGGTTCCTACGAGCAGTACTTC. Amino acids: CASSIGGSYEQYF.

The rearrangement uses TRBV6-5 and TRBJ1-5; D is ambiguous. This CDR3 is 14 amino acids long. The germline V gene encodes CDR1 MNHEY and CDR2 SVGAGI. Deletions cut 0 bases from V and 7 bases from J, with 10 bases between. CDR3 protein: CASSYSRGGQPQHF. The CDR3 DNA sequence: TGTGCCAGCAGTTACTCTAGAGGTGGACAGCCCCAGCATTTT.

The chain links TRBV5-6 to TRBJ2-7; tentative D call: TRBD2 (5 bases). This CDR3 has 14 residues. Trimming left V 1 base short and J 2 bases short, with 10 bases between. The germline CDR1 and CDR2 sequences are SGHDT and YYEEEE. The chain's CDR3 is CASSLWRVPYEQYF. The CDR3 region has the DNA TGTGCCAGCAGCTTGTGGCGGGTTCCCTACGAGCAGTACTTC. Variable domain in full (rest from reference TRBV5-6 and TRBJ2-7): DAGVTQSPTHLIKTRGQQVTLRCSPKSGHDTVSWYQQALGQGPQFIFQYYEEEERQRGNFPDRFSGHQFPNYSSELNVNALLLGDSALYLCASSLWRVPYEQYFGPGTRLTVT.

The J gene is TRBJ2-5, the V gene TRBV25-1; D is uncertain. Germline values: CDR1 MGHDK, CDR2 SYGVNS. The CDR3 totals 16 residues. V lost 3 bases and J 0 bases, leaving 14 bases between the germline ends. CDR3 DNA: TGTGCCAGCAGTGATGATGCCCGCGCACACCAAGAGACCCAGTACTTC. Amino acid sequence: CASSDDARAHQETQYF.

This sequence joins TRBV5-4 and TRBJ1-2; TRBD1 matches 11 bases. Germline lookup yields CDR1 SGHNT and CDR2 YYREEE (reference sequence). Trimming cost V 0 bases and J 7 bases; bases outside gene matches: 5. This CDR3 comprises 15 residues. The CDR3 reads CASSLGDRGRLGYTF. DNA of the CDR3: TGTGCCAGCAGCTTGGGGGACAGGGGGAGGCTTGGCTACACCTTC.

The CDR3: CASSRREAGNTIYF. CDR3 coding DNA: TGTGCCAGTAGTAGGAGGGAGGCTGGAAACACCATATATTTT. V and J are TRBV19 and TRBJ1-3; D call uncertain. V gave up 4 bases and J gave up 2 bases, with 9 bases separating them. There are 14 residues in the CDR3. Germline V gene sequence: CDR1 LNHDA, CDR2 SQIVND (reference sequence).

J is TRBJ1-5 and V is TRBV2, with D perhaps matching TRBD1 (6 bases). Germline V gene sequence: CDR1 SNHLY, CDR2 FYNNEI. This CDR3 has 13 amino acids. V was trimmed by 6 bases and J by 6 bases, leaving 12 bases between them. The CDR3 region is CASRMGGPQPQHF. DNA of the CDR3: TGTGCCAGCAGGATGGGGGGGCCTCAGCCCCAGCATTTT.

The CDR3, as DNA: TGTGCCAGCAGCCAAGACAGACACCACTACGAGCAGTACTTC. Its translation: CASSQDRHHYEQYF. The gene calls are TRBV4-2 and TRBJ2-7, with no clear D. Germline lookup yields CDR1 LGHNA and CDR2 YNFKEQ. The CDR3 is 14 amino acids. The V end was cut by 0 bases, the J end by 3 bases, with 9 bases between.